The clone carrying this TCR beta chain was counted only a few times. This specimen comes from a study of human T cells and chemical hapten exposure. The CDR3 covers 13 residues. Deletions cut 2 bases from V and 7 bases from J, with 11 bases between. Germline V gives CDR1 MNHEY, CDR2 SVGAGI. Time point: pre-sensitization, week 0. Treatment denoted: therapeutic diphenylcyclopropenone sensitization with weekly scalp DPC. TCRdb processed the RACE reads anew with MiXCR; each CDR3 protein has one entry. In the table there are roughly 260,000 distinct CDR3 sequences, 7% to 10% of which are singletons. This sample comprised whole blood, obtained in connection with sensitization to the hapten diphenylcyclopropenone (DPC). J is TRBJ2-5 and V is TRBV6-5, with D possibly being TRBD1 (5 bases). This clonotype originated in a woman aged 35 to 49 with alopecia areata. Some clones in this sample may be carry-over from other donors' samples. This CDR3 reads CASSYGAGLTQYF. The CDR3, as DNA: TGTGCCAGCAGTTACGGCGCAGGGCTGACCCAGTACTTC.